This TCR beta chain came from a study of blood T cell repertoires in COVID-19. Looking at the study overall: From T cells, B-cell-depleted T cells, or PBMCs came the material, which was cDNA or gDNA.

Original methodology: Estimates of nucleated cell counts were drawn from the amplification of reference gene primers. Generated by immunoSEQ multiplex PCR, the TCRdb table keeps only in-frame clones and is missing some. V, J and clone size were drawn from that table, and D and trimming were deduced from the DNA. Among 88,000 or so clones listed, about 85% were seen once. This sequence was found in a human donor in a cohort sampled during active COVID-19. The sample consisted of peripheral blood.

The DNA for the CDR3 is TGCAGTGCGAGTGGGACAGGGTCGCGGGATGAAGCTTTCTTT. Translation gives CSASGTGSRDEAFF. V usage is TRBV20-1 and J usage is TRBJ1-1, with 9 bases identical to TRBD1. This CDR3 is built from 14 residues. After removal of 6 bases from V and 7 bases from J, the junction contained 12 bases not matched to a gene. Germline V gene data show CDR1 as DFQATT and CDR2 as SNEGSKA (reference sequence).